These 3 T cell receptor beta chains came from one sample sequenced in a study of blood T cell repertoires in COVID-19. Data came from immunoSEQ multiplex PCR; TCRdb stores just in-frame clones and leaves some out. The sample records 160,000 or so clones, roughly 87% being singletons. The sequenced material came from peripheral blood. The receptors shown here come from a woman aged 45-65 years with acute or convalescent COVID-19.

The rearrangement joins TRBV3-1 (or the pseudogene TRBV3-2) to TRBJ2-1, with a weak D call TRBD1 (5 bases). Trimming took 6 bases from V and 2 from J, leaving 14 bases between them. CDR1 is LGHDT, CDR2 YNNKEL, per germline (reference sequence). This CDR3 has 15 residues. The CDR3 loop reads CASSPNDRAYNEQFF. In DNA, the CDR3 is TGTGCCAGCAGTCCGAACGACAGAGCCTACAATGAGCAGTTCTTC.

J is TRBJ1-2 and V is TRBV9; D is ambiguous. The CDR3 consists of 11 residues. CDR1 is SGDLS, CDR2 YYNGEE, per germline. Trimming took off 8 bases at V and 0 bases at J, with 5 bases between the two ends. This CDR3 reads CASRANYGYTF. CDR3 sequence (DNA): TGTGCCAGTAGAGCTAACTATGGCTACACCTTC.

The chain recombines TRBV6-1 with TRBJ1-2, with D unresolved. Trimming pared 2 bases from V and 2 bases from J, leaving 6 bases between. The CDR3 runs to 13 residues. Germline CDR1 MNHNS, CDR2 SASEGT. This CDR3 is CASSEQRNYGYTF. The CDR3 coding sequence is TGTGCCAGCAGTGAACAGCGAAACTATGGCTACACCTTC.